Sequencing of this T cell receptor beta chain was carried out in a study of cytomegalovirus exposure and HLA in healthy donors. Study outcomes and limitations: Both high specificity and high sensitivity reportedly marked the classifier's diagnosis of cytomegalovirus status. HLA alleles showed associations with 16,951 TCR beta sequences in a later analysis, at a 0.05 false discovery rate. Sequencing likely generated an artifact that appeared as a cluster of highly shared sequence variants.

With 60 Vbeta and 13 Jbeta primers, the PCR was carried out. The protocol was immunoSEQ multiplex PCR, while the TCRdb copy is restricted to in-frame clones and leaves out a portion. The repertoire consists of roughly 150,000 clones, with almost 80% occurring once and the leading ten covering 1.1% to 1.5%. Note on this clone: Its target is not known.

Germline V gene lookup returns CDR1 SGHDN and CDR2 FVKESK. The junction had 6 bases not matched to a gene; V was cut back by 3 bases and J by 3 bases. CDR3 length: 16 residues. The V call is TRBV14, the J call TRBJ2-1; TRBD1 matches at 9 bases. The source is a male donor in good health and CMV-seronegative. The sample comprised PBMCs. CDR3 region: CASSQTGQGFYNEQFF. The CDR3 nucleotides read TGTGCCAGCAGCCAGACGGGACAGGGTTTCTACAATGAGCAGTTCTTC.